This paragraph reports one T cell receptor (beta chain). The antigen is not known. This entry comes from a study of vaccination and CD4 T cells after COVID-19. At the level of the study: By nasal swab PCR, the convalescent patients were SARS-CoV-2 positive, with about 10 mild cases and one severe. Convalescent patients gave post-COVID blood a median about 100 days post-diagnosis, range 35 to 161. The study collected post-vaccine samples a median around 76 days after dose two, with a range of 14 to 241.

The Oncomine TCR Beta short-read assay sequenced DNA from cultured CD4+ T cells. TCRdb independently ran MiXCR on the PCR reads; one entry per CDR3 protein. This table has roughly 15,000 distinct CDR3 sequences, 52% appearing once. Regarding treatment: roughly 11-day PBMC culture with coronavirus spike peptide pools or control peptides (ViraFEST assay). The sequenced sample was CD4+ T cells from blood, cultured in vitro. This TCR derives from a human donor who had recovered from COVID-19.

CDR3 in amino acids: CATSVGGNQPQHF. For the CDR3, the DNA is TGTGCCACCTCGGTCGGGGGCAATCAGCCCCAGCATTTT. J is TRBJ1-5 and V is TRBV24-1, with D unresolved. V lost 9 bases and J lost 2, with 10 bases in between. The germline V gene has CDR1 KGHDR and CDR2 SFDVKD. This CDR3 contains 13 residues.